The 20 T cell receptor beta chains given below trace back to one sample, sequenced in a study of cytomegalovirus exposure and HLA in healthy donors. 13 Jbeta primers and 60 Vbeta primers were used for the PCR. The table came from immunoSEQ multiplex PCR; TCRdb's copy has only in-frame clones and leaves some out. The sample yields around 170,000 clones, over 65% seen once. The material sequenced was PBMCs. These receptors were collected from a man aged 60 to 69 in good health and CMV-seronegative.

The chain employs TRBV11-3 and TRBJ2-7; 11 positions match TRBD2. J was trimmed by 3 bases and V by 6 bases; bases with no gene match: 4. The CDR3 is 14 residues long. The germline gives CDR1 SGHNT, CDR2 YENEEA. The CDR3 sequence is CASSGGTSGYEQYF. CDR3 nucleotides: TGTGCCAGCAGTGGAGGGACTAGCGGCTACGAGCAGTACTTC.

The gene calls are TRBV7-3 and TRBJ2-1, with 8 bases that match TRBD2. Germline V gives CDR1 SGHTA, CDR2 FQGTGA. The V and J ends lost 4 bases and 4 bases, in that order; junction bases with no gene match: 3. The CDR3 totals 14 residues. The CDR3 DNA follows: TGTGCCAGCAGCTCCAGCGGGAGTTACAATGAGCAGTTCTTC. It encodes CASSSSGSYNEQFF.

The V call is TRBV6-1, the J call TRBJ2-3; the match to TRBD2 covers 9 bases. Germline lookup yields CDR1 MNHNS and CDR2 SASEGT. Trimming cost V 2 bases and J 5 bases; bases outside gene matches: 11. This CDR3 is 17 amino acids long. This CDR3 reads CASSEFAGGSRKDTQYF. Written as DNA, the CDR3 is TGTGCCAGCAGTGAATTTGCGGGGGGGTCCAGAAAAGATACGCAGTATTTT.

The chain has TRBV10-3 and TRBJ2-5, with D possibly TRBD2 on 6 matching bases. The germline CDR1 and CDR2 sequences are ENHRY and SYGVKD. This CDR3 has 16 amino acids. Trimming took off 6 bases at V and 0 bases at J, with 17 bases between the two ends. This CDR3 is CAISTQIRLDQETQYF. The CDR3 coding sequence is TGTGCCATCAGCACCCAAATCCGACTAGACCAAGAGACCCAGTACTTC.

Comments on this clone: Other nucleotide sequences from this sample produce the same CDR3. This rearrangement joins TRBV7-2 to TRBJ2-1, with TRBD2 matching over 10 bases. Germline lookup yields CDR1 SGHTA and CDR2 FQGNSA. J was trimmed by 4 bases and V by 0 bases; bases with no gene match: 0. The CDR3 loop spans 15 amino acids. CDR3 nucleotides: TGTGCCAGCAGCTTAGCACTAGCGGGATACAATGAGCAGTTCTTC. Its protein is CASSLALAGYNEQFF.

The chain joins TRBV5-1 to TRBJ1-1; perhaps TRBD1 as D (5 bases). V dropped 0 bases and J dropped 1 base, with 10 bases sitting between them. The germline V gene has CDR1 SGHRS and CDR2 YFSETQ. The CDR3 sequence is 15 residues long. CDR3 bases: TGCGCCAGCAGCTTGGCCTTCGGACAGAACACTGAAGCTTTCTTT. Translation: CASSLAFGQNTEAFF.

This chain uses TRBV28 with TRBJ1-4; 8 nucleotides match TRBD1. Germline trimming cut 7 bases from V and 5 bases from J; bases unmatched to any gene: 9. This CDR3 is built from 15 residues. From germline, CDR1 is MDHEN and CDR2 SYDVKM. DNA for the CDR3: TGTGCCAGCAATCTACGTACAGGGGGGAATGAAAAACTGTTTTTT. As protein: CASNLRTGGNEKLFF.

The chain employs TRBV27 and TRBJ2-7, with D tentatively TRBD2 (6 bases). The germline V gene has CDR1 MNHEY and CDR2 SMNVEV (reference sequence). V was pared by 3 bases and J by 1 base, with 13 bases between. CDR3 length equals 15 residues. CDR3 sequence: CASSLGTSRSYEQYF. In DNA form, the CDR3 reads TGTGCCAGCAGTTTGGGTACTAGCAGATCCTACGAGCAGTACTTC.

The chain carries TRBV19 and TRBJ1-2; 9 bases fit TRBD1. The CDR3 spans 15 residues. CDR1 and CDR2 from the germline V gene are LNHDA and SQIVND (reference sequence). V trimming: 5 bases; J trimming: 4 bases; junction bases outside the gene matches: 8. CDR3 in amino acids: CASSGTGGIGYGYTF. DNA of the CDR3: TGTGCCAGTAGTGGAACAGGGGGCATCGGCTATGGCTACACCTTC.

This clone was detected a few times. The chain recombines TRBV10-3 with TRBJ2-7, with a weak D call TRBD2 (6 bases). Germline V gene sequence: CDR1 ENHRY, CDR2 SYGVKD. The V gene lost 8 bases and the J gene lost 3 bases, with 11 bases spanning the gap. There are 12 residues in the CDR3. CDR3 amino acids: CAIGTLDYEQYF. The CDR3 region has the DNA TGTGCCATCGGGACTCTTGACTACGAGCAGTACTTC.

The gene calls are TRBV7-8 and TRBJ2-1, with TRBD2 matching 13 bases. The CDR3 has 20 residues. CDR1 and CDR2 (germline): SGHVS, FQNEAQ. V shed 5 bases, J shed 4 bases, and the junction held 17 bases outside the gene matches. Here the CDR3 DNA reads TGTGCCAGCAGCGTCGGACTAGCGGGAGCCCCAGCAAAAATTTACAATGAGCAGTTCTTC. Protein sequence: CASSVGLAGAPAKIYNEQFF.

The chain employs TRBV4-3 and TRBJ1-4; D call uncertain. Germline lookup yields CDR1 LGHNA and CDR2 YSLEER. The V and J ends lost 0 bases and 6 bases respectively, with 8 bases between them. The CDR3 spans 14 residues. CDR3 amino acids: CASSQDFPDEKLFF. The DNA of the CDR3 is TGCGCCAGCAGCCAAGATTTTCCCGATGAAAAACTGTTTTTT.

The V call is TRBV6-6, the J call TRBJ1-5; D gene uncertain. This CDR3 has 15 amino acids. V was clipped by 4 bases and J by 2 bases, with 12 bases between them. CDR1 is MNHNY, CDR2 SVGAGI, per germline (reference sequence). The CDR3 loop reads CASSWGGQGNQPQHF. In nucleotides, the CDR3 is TGTGCCAGCAGTTGGGGAGGTCAGGGCAATCAGCCCCAGCATTTT.

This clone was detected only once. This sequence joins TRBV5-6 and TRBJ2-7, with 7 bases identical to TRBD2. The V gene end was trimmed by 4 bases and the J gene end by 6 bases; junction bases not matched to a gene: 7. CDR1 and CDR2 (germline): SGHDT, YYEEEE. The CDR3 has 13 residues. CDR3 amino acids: CASSLGRYGEQYF. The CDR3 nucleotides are TGTGCCAGCAGCCTCGGGAGGTACGGCGAGCAGTACTTC. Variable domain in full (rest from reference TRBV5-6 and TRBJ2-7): DAGVTQSPTHLIKTRGQQVTLRCSPKSGHDTVSWYQQALGQGPQFIFQYYEEEERQRGNFPDRFSGHQFPNYSSELNVNALLLGDSALYLCASSLGRYGEQYFGPGTRLTVT.

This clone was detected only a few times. The CDR3 here is CATSRDRVSTEAFF. CDR3 sequence (DNA): TGTGCCACCAGCAGGGACAGGGTAAGCACTGAAGCTTTCTTT. The rearrangement links TRBV15 to TRBJ1-1, with 8 bases matching TRBD1. The CDR3 extends over 14 amino acids. The V and J ends lost 3 bases and 4 bases, in that order; junction bases with no gene match: 4. Germline CDR1 reads LNHNV; CDR2 reads YYDKDF (reference sequence).

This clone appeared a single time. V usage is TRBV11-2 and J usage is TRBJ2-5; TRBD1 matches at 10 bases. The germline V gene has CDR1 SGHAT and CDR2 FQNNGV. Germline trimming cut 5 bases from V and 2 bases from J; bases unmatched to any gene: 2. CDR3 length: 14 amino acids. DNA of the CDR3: TGTGCCAGCAGCGAGGACAGGGGGCAAGAGACCCAGTACTTC. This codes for CASSEDRGQETQYF. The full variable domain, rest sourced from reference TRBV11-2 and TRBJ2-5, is EAGVAQSPRYKIIEKRQSVAFWCNPISGHATLYWYQQILGQGPKLLIQFQNNGVVDDSQLPKDRFSAERLKGVDSTLKIQPAKLEDSAVYLCASSEDRGQETQYFGPGTRLLVL.

This CDR3 reads CASSPGGNQPQHF. CDR3 DNA sequence: TGCGCCAGCAGCCCCGGAGGCAATCAGCCCCAGCATTTT. J is TRBJ1-5 and V is TRBV5-1; D unclear. This CDR3 region has 13 residues. CDR1 and CDR2 from the germline V gene are SGHRS and YFSETQ. Trimming cost V 4 bases and J 2 bases, with 7 bases left between them.

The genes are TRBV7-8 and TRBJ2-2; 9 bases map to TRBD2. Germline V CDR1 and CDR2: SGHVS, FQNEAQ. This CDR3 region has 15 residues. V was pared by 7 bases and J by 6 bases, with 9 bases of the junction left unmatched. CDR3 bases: TGTGCCAGCAACGAGAGGCGGACTAGCGCCGGGGAGCTGTTTTTT. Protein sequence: CASNERRTSAGELFF. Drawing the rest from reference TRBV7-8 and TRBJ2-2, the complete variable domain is GAGVSQSPRYKVAKRGQDVALRCDPISGHVSLFWYQQALGQGPEFLTYFQNEAQLDKSGLPSDRFFAERPEGSVSTLKIQRTQQEDSAVYLCASNERRTSAGELFFGEGSRLTVL.

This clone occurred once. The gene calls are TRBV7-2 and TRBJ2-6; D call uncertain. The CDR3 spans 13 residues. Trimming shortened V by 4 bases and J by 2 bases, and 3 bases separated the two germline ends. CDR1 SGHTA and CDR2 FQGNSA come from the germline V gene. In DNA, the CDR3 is TGTGCCAGCAGCTCTACTGGGGCCAACGTCCTGACTTTC. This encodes CASSSTGANVLTF. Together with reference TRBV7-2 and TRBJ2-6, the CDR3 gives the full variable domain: GAGVSQSPSNKVTEKGKDVELRCDPISGHTALYWYRQSLGQGLEFLIYFQGNSAPDKSGLPSDRFSAERTGGSVSTLTIQRTQQEDSAVYLCASSSTGANVLTFGAGSRLTVL.

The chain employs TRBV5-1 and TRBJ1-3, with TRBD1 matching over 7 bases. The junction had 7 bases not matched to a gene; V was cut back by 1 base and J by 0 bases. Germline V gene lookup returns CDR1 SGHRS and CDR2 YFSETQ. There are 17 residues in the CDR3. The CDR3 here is CASSLTGAPDSGNTIYF. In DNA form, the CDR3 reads TGCGCCAGCAGCTTGACAGGGGCCCCGGACTCTGGAAACACCATATATTTT.